This record covers a single T cell receptor (beta chain). Germline V gene sequence: CDR1 MNHEY, CDR2 SMNVEV (reference sequence). The CDR3 is 16 amino acids. V dropped 0 bases and J dropped 4 bases, with 12 bases sitting between them. The data stem from a study of technical replicates of blood from a handful of donors. Here immunoSEQ multiplex PCR was the method, and the copy in TCRdb shows in-frame clones only, minus some. In the table there are tens of thousands of clones, 97% of which are singletons. This TCR came from a human donor in good health. The J gene is TRBJ2-2, the V gene TRBV27; tentative D call: TRBD2 (6 bases). The source material was T cells isolated from PBMCs. The CDR3 DNA reads as TGTGCCAGCAGTTTATCTCCCGGAGGGCCCACCGGGGAGCTGTTTTTT. Translated, it gives CASSLSPGGPTGELFF.